This T cell receptor (beta chain) originates from a study of long-term antiretroviral therapy in people with HIV. Points from the study as a whole: Subsequent to ART, diversity was augmented yet persisted below that of transplant donor controls.

Version v3.0 of the immunoSEQ assay ran at survey level. This table comes from immunoSEQ multiplex PCR, and its TCRdb copy is limited to in-frame clones, with some not included. The table records under 45,000 clones, 75% to 90% of them present only once. Germline CDR1 reads SNHLY; CDR2 reads FYNNEI. The ends were cut back, 4 bases at V and 3 bases at J, with 7 bases in the middle. This CDR3 is 13 amino acids long. Of note for this clone: Its matching antigen is unknown.

Two or more post-ART PBMC samples, plus at least one pre-ART sample, were available for each donor. Each HIV participant was treated in the United States. The material sequenced was unsorted PBMCs, taken 1 year after starting antiretroviral therapy. The chain couples TRBV2 to TRBJ1-5; D ambiguous. This sequence was found in a man aged 18-30 years with HIV. The CDR3 is CASSAHLNQPQHF. The CDR3 DNA reads as TGTGCCAGCAGTGCCCACCTCAATCAGCCCCAGCATTTT.